This TCR beta chain was observed in a study of T cell clusters in autoimmune cytopenias. General study findings and limits: Compared with active autoimmune hepatitis patients, healthy donors showed roughly 2.7-fold more exclusive TRB clusters. Primary autoimmune cytopenia patients appeared to lack physiological T cell clusters present in healthy donors.

Germline V CDR1 and CDR2: MNHEY, SVGEGT. The CDR3 spans 14 residues. A word on this clonotype: Its antigen is still unknown.

Tens of thousands of genome equivalents of blood DNA were amplified for TRB. TRB rearrangements were amplified by touch-down multiplex PCR with mixed TRB-A/B primers. TCRdb reprocessed the multiplex PCR reads, keeping one entry per CDR3 protein, no DNA. The ten most abundant clones cover 21% of a sample with 9,500 to 14,000 distinct CDR3 sequences. Another study also made use of these data, one on T cell repertoires in aging, cancer and after chemotherapy. As reported in that work: Healthy donor repertoires were recorded over several months to years and showed clear clonal overlap.

The receptor's source is a human donor in good health. The material sequenced was peripheral blood. The chain is built from TRBV6-2 or TRBV6-3 and TRBJ2-7; lacking DNA, the TRBD1 call made by TCRdb goes unchecked. Here the CDR3 reads CASSYLRPPYEQYF.